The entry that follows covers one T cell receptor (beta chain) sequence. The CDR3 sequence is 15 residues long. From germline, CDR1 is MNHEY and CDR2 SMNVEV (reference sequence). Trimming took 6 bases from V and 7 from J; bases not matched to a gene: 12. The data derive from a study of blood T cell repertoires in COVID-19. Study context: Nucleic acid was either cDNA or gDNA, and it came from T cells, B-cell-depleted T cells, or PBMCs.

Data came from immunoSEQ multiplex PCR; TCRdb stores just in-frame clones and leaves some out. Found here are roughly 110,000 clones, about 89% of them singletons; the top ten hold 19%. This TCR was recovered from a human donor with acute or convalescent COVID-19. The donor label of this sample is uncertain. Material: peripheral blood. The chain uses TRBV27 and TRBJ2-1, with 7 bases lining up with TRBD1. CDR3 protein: CASRLTGSRANEQFF. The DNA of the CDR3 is TGTGCCAGCAGACTGACAGGGAGCAGGGCTAATGAGCAGTTCTTC.